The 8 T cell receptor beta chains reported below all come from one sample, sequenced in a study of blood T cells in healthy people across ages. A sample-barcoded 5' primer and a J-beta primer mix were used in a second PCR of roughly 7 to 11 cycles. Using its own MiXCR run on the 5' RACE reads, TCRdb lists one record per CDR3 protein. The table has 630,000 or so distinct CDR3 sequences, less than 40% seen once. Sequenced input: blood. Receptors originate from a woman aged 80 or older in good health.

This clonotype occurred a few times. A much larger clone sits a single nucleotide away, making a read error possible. The CDR3 nucleotides read TGCAGTGCTTCCTCAGGCCGCGGATCCTGCAATGAGCAGTTCTTC. Amino acid sequence: CSASSGRGSCNEQFF. This rearrangement joins TRBV20-1 to TRBJ2-1; D remains unclear. Germline CDR1 and CDR2: DFQATT and SNEGSKA (reference sequence). This CDR3 comprises 15 residues.

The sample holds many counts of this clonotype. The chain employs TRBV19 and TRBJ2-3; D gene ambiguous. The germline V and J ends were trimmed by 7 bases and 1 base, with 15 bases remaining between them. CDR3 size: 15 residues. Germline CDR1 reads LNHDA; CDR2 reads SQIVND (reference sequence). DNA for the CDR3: TGTGCCAGTACCCCCCTAGGAGACCGCACAGATACGCAGTATTTT. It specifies CASTPLGDRTDTQYF.

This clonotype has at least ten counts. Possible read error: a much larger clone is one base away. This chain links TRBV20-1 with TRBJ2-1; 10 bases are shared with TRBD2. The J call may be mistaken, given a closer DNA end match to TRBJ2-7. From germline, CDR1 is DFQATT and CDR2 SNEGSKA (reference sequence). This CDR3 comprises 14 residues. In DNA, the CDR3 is TGCAGTGCTAGGAAGCTAGCGGGGGACAATGAGCAGTACTTC. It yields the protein CSARKLAGDNEQYF.

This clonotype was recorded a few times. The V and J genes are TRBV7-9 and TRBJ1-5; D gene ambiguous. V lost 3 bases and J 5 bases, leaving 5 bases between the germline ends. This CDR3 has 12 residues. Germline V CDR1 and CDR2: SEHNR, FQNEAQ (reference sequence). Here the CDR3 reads CASSFADQPQHF. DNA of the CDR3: TGTGCCAGCAGCTTTGCAGATCAGCCCCAGCATTTT.

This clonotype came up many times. CDR3 sequence reads: CASSLDRYGYTF. CDR3 DNA: TGTGCCAGCAGCCTAGACCGCTATGGCTACACCTTC. The gene calls are TRBV9 and TRBJ1-2, with D uncertain. The CDR3 is 12 amino acids. CDR1 is SGDLS, CDR2 YYNGEE, per germline. Trimming took off 4 bases at V and 4 bases at J, with 8 bases between the two ends. Based on the CDR3 plus reference TRBV9 and TRBJ1-2, the full variable domain is DSGVTQTPKHLITATGQRVTLRCSPRSGDLSVYWYQQSLDQGLQFLIQYYNGEERAKGNILERFSAQQFPDLHSELNLSSLELGDSALYFCASSLDRYGYTFGSGTRLTVV.

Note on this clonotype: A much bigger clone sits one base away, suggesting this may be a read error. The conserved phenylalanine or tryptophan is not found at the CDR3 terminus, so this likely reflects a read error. CDR3 sequence reads: CSVAEGGEEAFL. The CDR3 DNA is TGCAGTGTGGCGGAGGGGGGAGAGGAAGCTTTCTTG. The chain employs TRBV20-1 and TRBJ1-1; a possible D gene is TRBD1 (6 bases). The germline V and J ends were trimmed by 7 bases and 8 bases, with 17 bases remaining between them. Germline CDR1 DFQATT, CDR2 SNEGSKA (reference sequence). The CDR3 sequence is 12 residues long.

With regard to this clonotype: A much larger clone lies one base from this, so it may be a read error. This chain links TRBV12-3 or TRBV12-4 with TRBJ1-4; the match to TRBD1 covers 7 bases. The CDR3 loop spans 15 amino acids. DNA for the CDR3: TGTGCCGGCAGTCCCTCGGGACAGCCAAATGAAAAACTGTTTTTT. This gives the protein CAGSPSGQPNEKLFF.

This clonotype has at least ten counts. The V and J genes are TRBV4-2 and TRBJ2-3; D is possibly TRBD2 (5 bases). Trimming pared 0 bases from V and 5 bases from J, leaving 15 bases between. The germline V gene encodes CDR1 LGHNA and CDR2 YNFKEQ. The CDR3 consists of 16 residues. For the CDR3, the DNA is TGTGCCAGCAGCCAAGAGGCGTTACGGGGTCTAGATACGCAGTATTTT. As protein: CASSQEALRGLDTQYF.